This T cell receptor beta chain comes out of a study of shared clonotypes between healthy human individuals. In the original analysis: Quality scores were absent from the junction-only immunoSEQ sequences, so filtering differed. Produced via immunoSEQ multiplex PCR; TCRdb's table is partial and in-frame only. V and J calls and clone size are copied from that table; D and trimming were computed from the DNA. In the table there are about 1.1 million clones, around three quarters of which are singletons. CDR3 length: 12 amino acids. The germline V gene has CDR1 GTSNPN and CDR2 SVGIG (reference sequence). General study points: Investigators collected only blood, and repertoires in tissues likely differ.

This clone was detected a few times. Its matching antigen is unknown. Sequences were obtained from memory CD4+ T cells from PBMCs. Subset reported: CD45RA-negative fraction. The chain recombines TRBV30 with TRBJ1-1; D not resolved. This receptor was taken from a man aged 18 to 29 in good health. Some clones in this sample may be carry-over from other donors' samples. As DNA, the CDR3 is TGTGCGCTTGACGGGGTTAACACTGAAGCTTTCTTT. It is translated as CALDGVNTEAFF.